The rows below give T cell receptor beta chains drawn from one sample of a study of beta chain features in type 1 diabetes. The data were produced by immunoSEQ multiplex PCR, yet TCRdb's version contains in-frame clones alone and is incomplete. Seen here are fewer than 65,000 clones, roughly three fifths observed once, and the top ten hold roughly 2.4%. The sample was Tregs from blood. These receptors all come from a woman in her late teens or twenties in good health. The CDR3 runs from the conserved cysteine through the conserved F or W. The D gene is left open where the match is weak. Clone sizes are given selectively: once, few, many, or a class where the clone is expanded.

D	V	J	size	DNA	CDR3
-	TRBV6-1	TRBJ2-6	-	TGTGCCGGCTCCCTCATGGCCTCTGGGGCCAACGTCCTGACTTTC	CAGSLMASGANVLTF
TRBD2	TRBV29-1	TRBJ2-5	few	TGCAGCGTTGTTGGGCTAGCGGGAGAGACCCAGTACTTC	CSVVGLAGETQYF
-	TRBV7-9	TRBJ2-5	-	TGTGCCAGCAGCCGAGCCGGAGAGACCCAGTACTTC	CASSRAGETQYF
TRBD2	TRBV10-3	TRBJ2-7	-	TGTGCCATTGGGGGTAGCGGGAGCAACGTGAGAGAGCAGTACTTC	CAIGGSGSNVREQYF
-	TRBV5-1	TRBJ1-2	-	TGCGCCAGCAGCTTGGAGGGGAGCTACACCTTC	CASSLEGSYTF
TRBD1	TRBV5-5	TRBJ2-3	-	TGTGCCAGCAGCCACCGACAGGGGATCGGCACAGATACGCAGTATTTT	CASSHRQGIGTDTQYF
-	TRBV30	TRBJ1-2	-	TGTGCCTGGAGTGTGATGACAGAGTCCTATGGCTACACCTTC	CAWSVMTESYGYTF
TRBD1	TRBV19	TRBJ2-3	once	TGTGCCAGTAGCGAGACAGGGGCAGATACGCAGTATTTT	CASSETGADTQYF
TRBD2	TRBV2	TRBJ2-1	-	TGTGCCAGCAGTGGAACTAGCGGGACGCAGTTCTTC	CASSGTSGTQFF
-	TRBV12-5	TRBJ1-5	-	TGTGCTAGTGGTTTGGCTCGGCAGCCCCAGCATTTT	CASGLARQPQHF
-	TRBV10-3	TRBJ2-3	-	TGTGCCATCAGTGCAGGTGTGCATATGGAAGATACGCAGTATTTT	CAISAGVHMEDTQYF
-	TRBV4-2	TRBJ2-7	few	TGTGCCAGCAGCCAAACCAGGGATATCTCCTACGAGCAGTACTTC	CASSQTRDISYEQYF
-	TRBV2	TRBJ1-6	-	TGTGCCAGCAGTGAAAGGGGCGCGGGAAGCTCCTATAATTCACCCCTCCACTTT	CASSERGAGSSYNSPLHF
-	TRBV6-6	TRBJ1-2	few	TGTGCCAGCAGTCAACAAATTTCAGGGAACGGCTACACCTTC	CASSQQISGNGYTF
TRBD1	TRBV4-3	TRBJ1-1	-	TGCGCCAGCAGCCAAGGGGACAGACACACTGAAGCTTTCTTT	CASSQGDRHTEAFF
-	TRBV5-1	TRBJ2-7	-	TGCGCCAGCAGCTGGGGCGACGGGCGGAAGTCCTACGAGCAGTACTTC	CASSWGDGRKSYEQYF
TRBD1	TRBV29-1	TRBJ1-4	few	TGCAGCGTTACCGGGACAGTGGGAAAACTGTTTTTT	CSVTGTVGKLFF
-	TRBV7-2	TRBJ1-5	-	TGTGCCAGCAGCTACCCGGGGGGCAATCAGCCCCAGCATTTT	CASSYPGGNQPQHF
TRBD1	TRBV7-2	TRBJ2-1	-	TGTGCCAGCAGCCTACACCGGACAGGGGATGAGCAGTTCTTC	CASSLHRTGDEQFF
TRBD1	TRBV19	TRBJ2-3	-	TGTGCCAGTACCCGGACAGGTAGCACAGATACGCAGTATTTT	CASTRTGSTDTQYF
TRBD2	TRBV18	TRBJ2-7	-	TGTGCCAGCTCACCACCCGGGACTAGCGGGTACGAGCAGTACTTC	CASSPPGTSGYEQYF
-	TRBV11-3	TRBJ2-7	-	TGTGCCAGCAGCTTACGACTTAACTACGAGCAGTACTTC	CASSLRLNYEQYF
-	TRBV7-9	TRBJ1-3	few	TGTGCCAGCAGCCCGAGAGGGATTGTCCGGAACACCATATATTTT	CASSPRGIVRNTIYF
-	TRBV29-1	TRBJ2-7	few	TGCAGCGTTGAAGTATCTCAGGGTAACGAGCAGTACTTC	CSVEVSQGNEQYF
TRBD2	TRBV5-1	TRBJ2-3	-	TGCGCCAGCAGCTTGGATCGGGCTAGCGGGAGAACAGATACGCAGTATTTT	CASSLDRASGRTDTQYF
-	TRBV11-2	TRBJ2-1	few	TGTGCCAGCAGCTTAGATCAGAGGGAGCAGTTCTTC	CASSLDQREQFF
TRBD1	TRBV18	TRBJ2-5	once	TGTGCCAGCTCACCGGGACAGGGAGAGACCCAGTACTTC	CASSPGQGETQYF
TRBD1	TRBV5-1	TRBJ2-7	once	TGCGCCAGCAGGAGGGACAGCTCCTACGAGCAGTACTTC	CASRRDSSYEQYF
-	TRBV2	TRBJ1-4	-	TGTGCCAGCAGTGTCAGACGGGCTAATGAAAAACTGTTTTTT	CASSVRRANEKLFF